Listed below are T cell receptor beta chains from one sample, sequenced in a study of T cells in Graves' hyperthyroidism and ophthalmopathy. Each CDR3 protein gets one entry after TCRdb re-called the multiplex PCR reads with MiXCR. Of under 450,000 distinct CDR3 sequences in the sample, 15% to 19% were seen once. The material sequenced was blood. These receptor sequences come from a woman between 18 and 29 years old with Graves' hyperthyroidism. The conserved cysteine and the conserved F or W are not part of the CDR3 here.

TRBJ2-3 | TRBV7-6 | ASGQAGDTQY
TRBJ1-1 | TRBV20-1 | SAIGFGWNTEAF
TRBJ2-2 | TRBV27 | ASSLGLAGSGELF
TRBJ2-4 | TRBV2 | ASSDLRASGMGAKNIQY
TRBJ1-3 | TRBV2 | ASSETIPTGSSGNTIY
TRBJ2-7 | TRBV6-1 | ASKMGGDPSYEQY
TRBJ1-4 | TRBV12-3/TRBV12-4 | ASSLPGAGTTLNEKLF
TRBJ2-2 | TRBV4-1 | ASSHSKGTGELF
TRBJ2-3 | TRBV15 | ATSRGPGSTDTQY
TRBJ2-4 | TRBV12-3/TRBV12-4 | ASSLGGTKNIQY
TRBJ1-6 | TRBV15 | ATSRDKGVGNSPLH
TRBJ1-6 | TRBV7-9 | ASSLARGLLSSPLH
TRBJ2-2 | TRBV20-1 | SANPLANTGELF
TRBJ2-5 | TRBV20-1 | SAREVTETQY
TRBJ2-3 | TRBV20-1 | SADPGQGAVDTQY
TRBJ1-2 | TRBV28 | ALWTSEGYT
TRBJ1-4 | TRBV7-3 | ASSLSGTPGEKLF
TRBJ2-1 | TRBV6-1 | ASSEGSGPYNEQF
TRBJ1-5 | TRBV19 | ASSIERTVNQPQH
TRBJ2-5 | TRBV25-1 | ASSEGGNQETQY
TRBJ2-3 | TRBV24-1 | ASGGEQGVTDTQY
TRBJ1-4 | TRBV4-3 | ASSSQQVQDEKLF